The TCR beta chain under discussion was sequenced for a study of blood T cell repertoires in COVID-19. Study-level background: Nucleic acid was either cDNA or gDNA, and it came from T cells, B-cell-depleted T cells, or PBMCs.

The data were produced by immunoSEQ multiplex PCR, yet TCRdb's version contains in-frame clones alone and is incomplete. The sample yields more than 300,000 clones, roughly 86% seen once. Followed over time, Seattle patients had been enrolled while infection was active. This CDR3 comprises 16 residues. Germline assignment: CDR1 SEHNR and CDR2 FQNEAQ (reference sequence). After removal of 5 bases from V and 4 bases from J, the junction contained 7 bases not matched to a gene. The sample comprised peripheral blood. This receptor was identified in a woman under 40 with COVID-19, enrolled during active disease. The chain carries TRBV7-9 and TRBJ2-1; TRBD2 agrees at 11 bases. The CDR3 nucleotides are TGTGCCAGCAGCGCCTTAGCGGGAGGGCAGTACAATGAGCAGTTCTTC. Protein product: CASSALAGGQYNEQFF. The variable domain in full, completed from reference TRBV7-9 and TRBJ2-1, reads DTGVSQNPRHKITKRGQNVTFRCDPISEHNRLYWYRQTLGQGPEFLTYFQNEAQLEKSRLLSDRFSAERPKGSFSTLEIQRTEQGDSAMYLCASSALAGGQYNEQFFGPGTRLTVL.